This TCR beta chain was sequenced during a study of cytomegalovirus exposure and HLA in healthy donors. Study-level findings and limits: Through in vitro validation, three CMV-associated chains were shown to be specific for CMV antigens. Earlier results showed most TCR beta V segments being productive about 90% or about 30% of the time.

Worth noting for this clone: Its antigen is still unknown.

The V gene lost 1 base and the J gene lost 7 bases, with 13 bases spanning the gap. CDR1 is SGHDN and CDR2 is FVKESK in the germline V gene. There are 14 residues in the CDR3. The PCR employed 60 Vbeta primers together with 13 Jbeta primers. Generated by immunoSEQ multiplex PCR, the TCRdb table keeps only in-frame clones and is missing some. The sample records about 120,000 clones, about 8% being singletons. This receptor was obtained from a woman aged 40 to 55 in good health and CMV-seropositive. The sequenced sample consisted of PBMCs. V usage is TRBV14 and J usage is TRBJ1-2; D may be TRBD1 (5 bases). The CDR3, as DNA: TGTGCCAGCAGCCAAGTAGGGGACTTGGGTGGCTACACCTTC. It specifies CASSQVGDLGGYTF.